The 3 T cell receptor beta chains in this list originate from one sample, sequenced in a study of human thymus T cells. Surgeons resected thymus tissue during corrective heart surgery. Measured with immunoSEQ multiplex PCR; TCRdb has only the in-frame clones, and not every one. The table records some 120,000 clones, 90% to 95% of them present only once. The sample taken for sequencing was thymus tissue. The receptors originated from a boy in the first two years of life with a congenital heart defect but otherwise immunologically healthy.

The rearrangement links TRBV7-8 to TRBJ1-5; 7 nucleotides line up with TRBD1. Per the germline V gene, CDR1 is SGHVS and CDR2 is FQNEAQ. The CDR3 is 16 residues long. Trimming took 4 bases from V and 6 from J; bases not matched to a gene: 12. The CDR3 region has the DNA TGTGCCAGCAGCTCCATGACAGGGTTAGGCAGTCAGCCCCAGCATTTT. Its protein is CASSSMTGLGSQPQHF.

The V gene is TRBV7-9, the J gene TRBJ2-7; D possibly uses TRBD1 or TRBD2 (6 bases each). CDR1 SEHNR and CDR2 FQNEAQ come from the germline V gene (reference sequence). The V end was cut by 3 bases, the J end by 3 bases, with 12 bases between. This CDR3 region has 14 residues. As DNA, the CDR3 is TGTGCCAGCAGCTTTACGGGGGCCCTCTACGAGCAGTACTTC. It codes for CASSFTGALYEQYF. Full variable domain (remainder filled in from reference TRBV7-9 and TRBJ2-7): DTGVSQNPRHKITKRGQNVTFRCDPISEHNRLYWYRQTLGQGPEFLTYFQNEAQLEKSRLLSDRFSAERPKGSFSTLEIQRTEQGDSAMYLCASSFTGALYEQYFGPGTRLTVT.

The genes are TRBV4-3 and TRBJ2-1, with 9 bases matching TRBD1. The CDR3 runs to 15 residues. Germline trimming cut 3 bases from V and 8 bases from J; bases unmatched to any gene: 8. Germline CDR1 and CDR2: LGHNA and YSLEER. For the CDR3, the DNA is TGCGCCAGCAGCCAGTCCCGGGACAGGGCCCATGAGCAGTTCTTC. Residues: CASSQSRDRAHEQFF.